This entry describes one TCR beta chain. Authors' methods: Amplification with reference gene primers provided the estimates of nucleated cell counts. Only in-frame clones appear in the TCRdb table, and some are missing; sequencing was by immunoSEQ multiplex PCR. The D gene and trimming were derived from the DNA, and the V and J assignments and clone size from that table. The sample has approximately 150,000 clones, 65% to 85% seen once; the top ten hold about 1.9%. This entry belongs to a study of blood T cell repertoires in COVID-19. Across the whole study: The origin of the acute and convalescent COVID-19 samples was the United States, Italy and Spain. In each case, the material was cDNA or gDNA derived from T cells, B-cell-depleted T cells, or PBMCs.

Specimen: peripheral blood. This clonotype was obtained from a woman in her sixties with acute or convalescent COVID-19.

CDR3 residues: CSVGHGRGSYEQYF. In DNA form, the CDR3 reads TGCAGCGTTGGGCACGGGAGAGGCTCCTACGAGCAGTACTTC. The J gene is TRBJ2-7, the V gene TRBV29-1; a weak D match, TRBD2 (6 bases). Trimming removed 4 bases at V and 0 bases at J, with 13 bases between. CDR3 length: 14 amino acids. Per germline, CDR1 SQVTM and CDR2 ANQGSEA.